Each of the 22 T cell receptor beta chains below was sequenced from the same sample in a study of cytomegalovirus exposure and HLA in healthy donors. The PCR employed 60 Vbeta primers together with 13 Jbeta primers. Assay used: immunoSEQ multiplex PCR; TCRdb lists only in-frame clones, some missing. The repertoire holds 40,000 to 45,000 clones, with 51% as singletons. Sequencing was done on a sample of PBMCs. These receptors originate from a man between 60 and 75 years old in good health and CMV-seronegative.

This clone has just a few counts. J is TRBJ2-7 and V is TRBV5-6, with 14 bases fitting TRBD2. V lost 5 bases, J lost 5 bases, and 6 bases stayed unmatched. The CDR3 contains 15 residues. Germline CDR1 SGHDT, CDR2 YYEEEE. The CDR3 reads CASRSGLAGVHEQYF. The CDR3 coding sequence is TGTGCCAGCAGATCGGGACTAGCGGGAGTCCACGAGCAGTACTTC.

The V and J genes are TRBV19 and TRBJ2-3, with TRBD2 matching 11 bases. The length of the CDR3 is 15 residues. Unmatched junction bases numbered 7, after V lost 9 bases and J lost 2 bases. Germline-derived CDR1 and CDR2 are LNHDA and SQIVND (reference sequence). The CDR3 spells CASTGTSGPTDTQYF. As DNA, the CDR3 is TGTGCCAGCACCGGGACTAGCGGACCCACAGATACGCAGTATTTT.

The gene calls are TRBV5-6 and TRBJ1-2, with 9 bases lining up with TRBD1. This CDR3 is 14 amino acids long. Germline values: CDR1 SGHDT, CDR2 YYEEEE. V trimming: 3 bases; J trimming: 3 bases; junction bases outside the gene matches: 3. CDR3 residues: CASSWTGDYYGYTF. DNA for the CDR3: TGTGCCAGCAGCTGGACAGGGGACTACTATGGCTACACCTTC.

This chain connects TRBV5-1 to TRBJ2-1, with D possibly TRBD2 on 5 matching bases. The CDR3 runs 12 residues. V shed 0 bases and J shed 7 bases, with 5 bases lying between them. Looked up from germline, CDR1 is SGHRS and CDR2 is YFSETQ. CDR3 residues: CASSLERNEQFF. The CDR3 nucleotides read TGCGCCAGCAGCTTGGAGCGGAATGAGCAGTTCTTC.

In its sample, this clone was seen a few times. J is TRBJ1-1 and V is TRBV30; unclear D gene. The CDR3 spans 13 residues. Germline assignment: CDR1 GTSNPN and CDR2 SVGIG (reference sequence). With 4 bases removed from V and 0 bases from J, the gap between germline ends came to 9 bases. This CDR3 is CAWIRAVNTEAFF. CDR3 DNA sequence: TGTGCCTGGATTCGTGCGGTGAACACTGAAGCTTTCTTT.

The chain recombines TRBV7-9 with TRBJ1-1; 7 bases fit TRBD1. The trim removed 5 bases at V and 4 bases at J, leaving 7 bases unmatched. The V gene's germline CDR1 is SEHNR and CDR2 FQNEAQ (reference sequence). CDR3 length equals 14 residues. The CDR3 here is CASSIPRDSTEAFF. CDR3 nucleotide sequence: TGTGCCAGCAGCATACCCCGGGACAGCACTGAAGCTTTCTTT.

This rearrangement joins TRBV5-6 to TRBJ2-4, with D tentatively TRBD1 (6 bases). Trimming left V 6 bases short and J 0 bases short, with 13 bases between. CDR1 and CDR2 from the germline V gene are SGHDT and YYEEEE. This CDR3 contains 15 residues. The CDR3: CASTLSGVAKNIQYF. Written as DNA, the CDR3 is TGTGCCAGCACCCTTTCAGGGGTAGCCAAAAACATTCAGTACTTC. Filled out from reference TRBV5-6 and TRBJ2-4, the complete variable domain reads DAGVTQSPTHLIKTRGQQVTLRCSPKSGHDTVSWYQQALGQGPQFIFQYYEEEERQRGNFPDRFSGHQFPNYSSELNVNALLLGDSALYLCASTLSGVAKNIQYFGAGTRLSVL.

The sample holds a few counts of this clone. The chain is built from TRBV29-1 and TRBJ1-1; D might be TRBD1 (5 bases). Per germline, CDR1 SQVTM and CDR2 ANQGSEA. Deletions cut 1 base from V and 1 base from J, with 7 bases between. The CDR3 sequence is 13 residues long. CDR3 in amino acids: CSVEVQGNTEAFF. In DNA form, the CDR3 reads TGCAGCGTTGAAGTGCAGGGGAACACTGAAGCTTTCTTT.

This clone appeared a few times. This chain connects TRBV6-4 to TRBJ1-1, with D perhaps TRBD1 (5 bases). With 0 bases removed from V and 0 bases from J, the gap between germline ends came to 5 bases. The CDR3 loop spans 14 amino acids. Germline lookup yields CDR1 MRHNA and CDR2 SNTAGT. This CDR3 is CASSDSDMNTEAFF. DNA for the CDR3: TGTGCCAGCAGTGACTCGGACATGAACACTGAAGCTTTCTTT.

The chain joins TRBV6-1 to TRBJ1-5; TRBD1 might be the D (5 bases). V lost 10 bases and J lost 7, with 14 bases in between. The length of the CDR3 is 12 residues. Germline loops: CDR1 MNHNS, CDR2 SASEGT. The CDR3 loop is CAIGSGGQPQHF. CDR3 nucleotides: TGTGCCATCGGGAGTGGGGGGCAGCCCCAGCATTTT.

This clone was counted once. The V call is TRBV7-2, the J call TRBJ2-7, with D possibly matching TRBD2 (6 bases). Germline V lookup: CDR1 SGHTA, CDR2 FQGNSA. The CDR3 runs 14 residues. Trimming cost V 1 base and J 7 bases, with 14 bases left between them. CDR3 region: CASSLEAGTGEQYF. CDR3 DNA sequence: TGTGCCAGCAGCTTAGAGGCGGGGACGGGGGAGCAGTACTTC.

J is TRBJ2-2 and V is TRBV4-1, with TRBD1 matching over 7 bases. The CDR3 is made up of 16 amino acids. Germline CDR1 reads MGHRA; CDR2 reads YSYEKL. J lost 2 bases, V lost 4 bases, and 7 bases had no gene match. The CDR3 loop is CASSPLGQDNTGELFF. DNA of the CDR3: TGCGCCAGCAGCCCCCTCGGACAGGACAACACCGGGGAGCTGTTTTTT.

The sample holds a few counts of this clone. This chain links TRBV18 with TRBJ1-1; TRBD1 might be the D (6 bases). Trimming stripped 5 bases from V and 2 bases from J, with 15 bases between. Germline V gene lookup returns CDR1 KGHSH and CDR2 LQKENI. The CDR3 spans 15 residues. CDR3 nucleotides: TGTGCCAGCTCAGTTACCCAGGACAGAAACACTGAAGCTTTCTTT. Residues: CASSVTQDRNTEAFF.

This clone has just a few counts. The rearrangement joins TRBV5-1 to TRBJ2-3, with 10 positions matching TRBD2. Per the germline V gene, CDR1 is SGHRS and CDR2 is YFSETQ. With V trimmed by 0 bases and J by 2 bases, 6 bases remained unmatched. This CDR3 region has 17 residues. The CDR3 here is CASSLGLAGAATDTQYF. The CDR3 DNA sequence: TGCGCCAGCAGCTTGGGCCTAGCGGGGGCCGCCACAGATACGCAGTATTTT.

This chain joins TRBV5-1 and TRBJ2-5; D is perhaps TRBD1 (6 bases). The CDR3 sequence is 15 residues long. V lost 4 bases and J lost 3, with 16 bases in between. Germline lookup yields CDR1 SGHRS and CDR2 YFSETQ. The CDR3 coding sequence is TGCGCCAGCAGCGTTACCCACAGGGAGAAAGAGACCCAGTACTTC. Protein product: CASSVTHREKETQYF.

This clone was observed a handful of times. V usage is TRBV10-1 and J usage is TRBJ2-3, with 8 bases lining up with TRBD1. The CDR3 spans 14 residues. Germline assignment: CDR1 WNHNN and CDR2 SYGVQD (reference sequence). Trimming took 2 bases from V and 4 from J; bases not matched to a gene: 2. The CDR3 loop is CASSEAGGPDTQYF. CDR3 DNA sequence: TGCGCCAGCAGTGAGGCAGGGGGCCCAGATACGCAGTATTTT.

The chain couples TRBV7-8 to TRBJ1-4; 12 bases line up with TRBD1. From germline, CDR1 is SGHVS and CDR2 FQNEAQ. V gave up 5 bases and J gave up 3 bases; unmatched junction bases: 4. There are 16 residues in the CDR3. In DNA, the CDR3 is TGTGCCAGCAGCGGGACAGGGGGCAGGGCTAATGAAAAACTGTTTTTT. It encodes CASSGTGGRANEKLFF.

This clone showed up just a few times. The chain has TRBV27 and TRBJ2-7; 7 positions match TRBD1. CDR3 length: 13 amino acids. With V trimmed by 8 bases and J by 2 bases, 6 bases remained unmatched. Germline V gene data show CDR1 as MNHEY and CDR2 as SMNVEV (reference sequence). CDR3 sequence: CASSVGQTYEQYF. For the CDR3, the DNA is TGTGCCAGCTCTGTGGGACAGACCTACGAGCAGTACTTC.

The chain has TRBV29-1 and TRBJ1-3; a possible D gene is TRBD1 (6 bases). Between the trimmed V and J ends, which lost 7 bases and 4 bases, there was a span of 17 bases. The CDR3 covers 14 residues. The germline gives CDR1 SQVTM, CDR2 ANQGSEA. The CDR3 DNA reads TGCAGCGCCGAAGAAGGGACACGCGGAAACACCATATATTTT. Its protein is CSAEEGTRGNTIYF.

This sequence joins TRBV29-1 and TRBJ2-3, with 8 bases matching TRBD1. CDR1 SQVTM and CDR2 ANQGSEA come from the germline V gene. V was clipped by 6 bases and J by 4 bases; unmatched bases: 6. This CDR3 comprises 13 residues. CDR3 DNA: TGCAGCGTGACAGGGGATCTGGCAGATACGCAGTATTTT. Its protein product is CSVTGDLADTQYF.

As DNA, the CDR3 is TGTGCCTGGAGTGTACTAGCGGGAGCAGATACGCAGTATTTT. Translated, it gives CAWSVLAGADTQYF. The chain recombines TRBV30 with TRBJ2-3; 11 nucleotides align to TRBD2. The trim removed 0 bases at V and 4 bases at J, leaving 0 bases unmatched. Germline CDR1 reads GTSNPN; CDR2 reads SVGIG (reference sequence). This CDR3 spans 14 amino acids.

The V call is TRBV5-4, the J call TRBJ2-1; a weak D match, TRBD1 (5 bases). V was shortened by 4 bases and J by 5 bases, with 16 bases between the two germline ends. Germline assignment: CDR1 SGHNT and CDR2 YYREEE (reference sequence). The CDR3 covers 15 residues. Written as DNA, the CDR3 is TGTGCCAGCAGCCAATTGGCAGGGTATGACAATGAGCAGTTCTTC. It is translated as CASSQLAGYDNEQFF.